These 26 T cell receptor beta chains came from one sample sequenced in a study of T cell responses to AZD1222 COVID-19 vaccine. TCRdb's table, derived via immunoSEQ multiplex PCR, lists solely in-frame clones and lacks some. The table includes about 150,000 clones, 85% detected once. The input for sequencing was peripheral blood, taken 28 days after the second dose of the MenACWY control vaccine. The receptors were gathered from an adult who received the MenACWY meningococcal vaccine as a control.

The rearrangement joins TRBV12-3 or TRBV12-4 to TRBJ1-1; D is uncertain. The CDR3 spans 10 residues. V was trimmed by 8 bases and J by 7 bases, leaving 8 bases between them. In DNA, the CDR3 is TGTGCCAGCGGGTTTCTTGAAGCTTTCTTT. This codes for CASGFLEAFF.

The chain links TRBV7-9 to TRBJ2-2, with D possibly being TRBD1 (6 bases). CDR3 length: 15 residues. Trimming pared 5 bases from V and 4 bases from J, leaving 14 bases between. Germline V gene sequence: CDR1 SEHNR, CDR2 FQNEAQ (reference sequence). The CDR3 loop is CASSAQQGATGELFF. The DNA of the CDR3 is TGTGCCAGCAGCGCCCAACAGGGAGCCACCGGGGAGCTGTTTTTT.

CDR3 nucleotides: TGTGCCAGCAGTGAGACAGGGGCAGCGGCAGAGACCCAGTACTTC. This translates into CASSETGAAAETQYF. This chain links TRBV25-1 with TRBJ2-5, with 8 bases aligning to TRBD1. J gave up 4 bases and V 3 bases, and 7 bases lay outside the gene matches. The CDR3 loop spans 15 amino acids. The germline gives CDR1 MGHDK, CDR2 SYGVNS.

The chain couples TRBV30 to TRBJ1-5, with no clear D. CDR1 is GTSNPN, CDR2 SVGIG, per germline (reference sequence). Trimming cost V 2 bases and J 0 bases, with 5 bases left between them. The CDR3 is 13 residues long. In nucleotides, the CDR3 is TGTGCCTGGAGTTCGAATAGCAATCAGCCCCAGCATTTT. Translated: CAWSSNSNQPQHF. Filled out from reference TRBV30 and TRBJ1-5, the complete variable domain reads SQTIHQWPATLVQPVGSPLSLECTVEGTSNPNLYWYRQAAGRGLQLLFYSVGIGQISSEVPQNLSASRPQDRQFILSSKKLLLSDSGFYLCAWSSNSNQPQHFGDGTRLSIL.

The chain carries TRBV6-2 or TRBV6-3 and TRBJ2-2, with 8 bases fitting TRBD1. The CDR3 is 16 residues long. The germline V gene encodes CDR1 MNHEY and CDR2 SVGEGT. V lost 5 bases and J lost 4; bases outside the gene matches: 9. CDR3 sequence: CASSNRGTGFTGELFF. The CDR3 DNA reads TGTGCCAGCAGTAATAGAGGGACAGGCTTCACCGGGGAGCTGTTTTTT.

The rearrangement uses TRBV11-2 and TRBJ1-4; perhaps TRBD1 as D (5 bases). Trimming took 1 base from V and 0 from J, leaving 12 bases between them. The CDR3 is 17 amino acids. CDR1 is SGHAT, CDR2 FQNNGV, per germline. The CDR3 DNA reads as TGTGCCAGCAGCTTAGGGGGCTATGCAGCAACTAATGAAAAACTGTTTTTT. Translating it yields CASSLGGYAATNEKLFF.

This clone has only one observation. The chain employs TRBV9 and TRBJ2-3; 7 bases line up with TRBD2. CDR1 is SGDLS and CDR2 is YYNGEE in the germline V gene. Trimming at V came to 4 bases and at J to 4 bases, leaving 12 bases not matched to a gene. There are 16 residues in the CDR3. CDR3 coding DNA: TGTGCCAGCAGCACCTTCCGCGGGAGTACATCAGATACGCAGTATTTT. Translation gives CASSTFRGSTSDTQYF.

The rearrangement uses TRBV2 and TRBJ2-7; no firm D call. CDR3 length: 14 amino acids. The V end lost 7 bases, the J end lost 3 bases, and 16 bases lay between the germline ends. CDR1 SNHLY and CDR2 FYNNEI come from the germline V gene. The CDR3 loop is CASKLGSGYYEQYF. The CDR3 nucleotides read TGTGCCAGCAAATTAGGTTCCGGGTACTACGAGCAGTACTTC.

The sample holds a few counts of this clone. CDR3 sequence: CASSPQGQGYGYTF. CDR3 DNA: TGTGCCAGCTCACCCCAGGGACAGGGCTATGGCTACACCTTC. The chain recombines TRBV18 with TRBJ1-2, with 9 bases that match TRBD1. Germline V gene sequence: CDR1 KGHSH, CDR2 LQKENI. Unmatched junction bases numbered 3, after V lost 3 bases and J lost 4 bases. This CDR3 region has 14 residues.

V is TRBV29-1 and J is TRBJ1-2, with 7 nucleotides matching TRBD1. The germline V gene has CDR1 SQVTM and CDR2 ANQGSEA. This CDR3 is built from 12 residues. J gave up 5 bases and V 6 bases, and 6 bases lay outside the gene matches. The CDR3 region is CSVATGPYGYTF. CDR3 DNA sequence: TGCAGCGTAGCGACAGGGCCATATGGCTACACCTTC.

This chain connects TRBV5-4 to TRBJ1-3; 8 bases line up with TRBD1. This CDR3 is 16 amino acids long. The germline gives CDR1 SGHNT, CDR2 YYREEE (reference sequence). The V and J ends lost 5 bases and 4 bases, in that order; junction bases with no gene match: 11. The CDR3 bases are TGTGCCAGCAGACAGGGGGAACAGGAGCTCGGAAACACCATATATTTT. Its translation is CASRQGEQELGNTIYF.

The rearrangement uses TRBV25-1 and TRBJ1-6, with D uncertain. Looked up from germline, CDR1 is MGHDK and CDR2 is SYGVNS. V was cut by 6 bases and J by 1 base, with 16 bases left in between. The CDR3 has 17 residues. As DNA, the CDR3 is TGTGCCAGCAGAGCGCGAGCCCAAAGATCCTATAATTCACCCCTCCACTTT. Protein: CASRARAQRSYNSPLHF.

The chain couples TRBV7-2 to TRBJ2-7; D remains ambiguous. Germline assignment: CDR1 SGHTA and CDR2 FQGNSA. The CDR3 consists of 14 residues. V was shortened by 2 bases and J by 5 bases, with 13 bases between the two germline ends. CDR3 protein: CASSLRALEDEQYF. CDR3 DNA sequence: TGTGCCAGCAGCTTACGGGCTCTTGAGGACGAGCAGTACTTC.

The rearrangement uses TRBV18 and TRBJ2-3, with 7 bases lining up with TRBD1. The CDR3 runs to 19 residues. V was pared by 4 bases and J by 3 bases, with 19 bases of the junction left unmatched. Germline values: CDR1 KGHSH, CDR2 LQKENI. CDR3 DNA: TGTGCCAGCTCACGACAACTAGGACAGGACCAGCTAGGGACAGATACGCAGTATTTT. This translates into CASSRQLGQDQLGTDTQYF. The complete variable domain, with remaining parts taken from reference TRBV18 and TRBJ2-3, reads NAGVMQNPRHLVRRRGQEARLRCSPMKGHSHVYWYRQLPEEGLKFMVYLQKENIIDESGMPKERFSAEFPKEGPSILRIQQVVRGDSAAYFCASSRQLGQDQLGTDTQYFGPGTRLTVL.

This chain uses TRBV3-1 (or the pseudogene TRBV3-2) with TRBJ1-5; 8 bases are a match to TRBD1. V trimming: 1 base; J trimming: 5 bases; junction bases outside the gene matches: 1. The germline V gene encodes CDR1 LGHDT and CDR2 YNNKEL (reference sequence). This CDR3 is built from 14 residues. DNA of the CDR3: TGTGCCAGCAGCCAAGGACAGGGGTATCAGCCCCAGCATTTT. This gives the protein CASSQGQGYQPQHF.

V is TRBV27 and J is TRBJ1-2, with TRBD1 matching 7 bases. Germline V gene sequence: CDR1 MNHEY, CDR2 SMNVEV (reference sequence). The CDR3 runs to 13 residues. Losses at the gene ends were 6 bases for V and 4 bases for J; bases not matched to a gene: 5. This CDR3 reads CASRPGGVYGYTF. Here the CDR3 DNA reads TGTGCCAGCAGGCCAGGGGGGGTCTATGGCTACACCTTC.

On this clone: This specimen includes other DNA sequences encoding the same CDR3. The rearrangement links TRBV5-5 to TRBJ2-2, with TRBD2 as a possible D gene (5 bases). From germline, CDR1 is SGHKS and CDR2 YYEKEE (reference sequence). The CDR3 length is 14 residues. With 0 bases removed from V and 4 bases from J, the gap between germline ends came to 7 bases. CDR3 loop: CASSLVAGTGELFF. The DNA for the CDR3 is TGTGCCAGCAGCTTGGTGGCGGGCACCGGGGAGCTGTTTTTT.

The chain has TRBV6-2 or TRBV6-3 and TRBJ2-7; 8 bases fit TRBD1. With 5 bases clipped from V and 6 bases from J, the junction kept 6 bases outside the gene matches. CDR1 and CDR2 (germline): MNHEY, SVGEGT. This CDR3 region has 13 residues. CDR3 sequence reads: CASSQGTGSEQYV. The CDR3 DNA is TGTGCCAGCAGTCAAGGGACAGGCTCCGAGCAGTACGTC.

The chain employs TRBV13 and TRBJ2-5, with TRBD2 identical over 9 bases. The junction had 9 bases not matched to a gene; V was cut back by 8 bases and J by 5 bases. The length of the CDR3 is 14 residues. The germline V gene has CDR1 PRHDT and CDR2 FYEKMQ (reference sequence). This CDR3 is CASVGGRAPETQYF. The DNA of the CDR3 is TGTGCCAGCGTCGGCGGGAGGGCCCCGGAGACCCAGTACTTC.

The chain recombines TRBV30 with TRBJ2-2, with 8 nucleotides matching TRBD2. Losses at the gene ends were 0 bases for V and 2 bases for J; bases not matched to a gene: 8. CDR3 length: 17 residues. CDR1 is GTSNPN and CDR2 is SVGIG in the germline V gene (reference sequence). For the CDR3, the DNA is TGTGCCTGGAGTGTACCCGGTAGCGGGACAAACACCGGGGAGCTGTTTTTT. Protein: CAWSVPGSGTNTGELFF.

The chain carries TRBV5-1 and TRBJ1-1; D not certain. The V gene's germline CDR1 is SGHRS and CDR2 YFSETQ. CDR3 length equals 13 residues. Trimming took off 1 base at V and 6 bases at J, with 10 bases between the two ends. CDR3 sequence (DNA): TGCGCCAGCAGCTTGTACCAGGAGGCTGAAGCTTTCTTT. It specifies CASSLYQEAEAFF.

The chain has TRBV24-1 and TRBJ2-2, with TRBD1 as a possible D gene (5 bases). This CDR3 has 13 amino acids. Trimming removed 5 bases from V and 2 bases from J, with 5 bases in between. CDR1 KGHDR and CDR2 SFDVKD come from the germline V gene. The chain's CDR3 is CATSGTNTGELFF. CDR3 bases: TGTGCCACCAGTGGGACAAACACCGGGGAGCTGTTTTTT.

This clone has a single count. The chain carries TRBV7-9 and TRBJ1-4; D remains ambiguous. The CDR3 is 13 amino acids. V was pared by 5 bases and J by 2 bases, with 6 bases between. Germline CDR1 SEHNR, CDR2 FQNEAQ (reference sequence). In nucleotides, the CDR3 is TGTGCCAGCAGCCAACAGACTAATGAAAAACTGTTTTTT. Its protein product is CASSQQTNEKLFF.

As concerns this clone: One end of the junction is discordant with germline, which a read error may explain. The CDR3 spells CASSQAHGVPEHF. DNA of the CDR3: TGCGCCAGCAGCCAAGCTCACGGGGTGCCAGAGCACTTC. The chain links TRBV4-3 to TRBJ2-7; TRBD2 might be the D (5 bases). CDR3 length: 13 amino acids. Per the germline V gene, CDR1 is LGHNA and CDR2 is YSLEER.

The rearrangement joins TRBV15 to TRBJ1-2; D is unclear. V shed 1 base and J shed 4 bases, with 16 bases lying between them. Germline V gives CDR1 LNHNV, CDR2 YYDKDF (reference sequence). The CDR3 length is 16 residues. CDR3 in DNA: TGTGCCACCAGCAGAGGATTAGGACTGAACCTCTATGGCTACACCTTC. This codes for CATSRGLGLNLYGYTF. Filled out from reference TRBV15 and TRBJ1-2, the complete variable domain reads DAMVIQNPRYQVTQFGKPVTLSCSQTLNHNVMYWYQQKSSQAPKLLFHYYDKDFNNEADTPDNFQSRRPNTSFCFLDIRSPGLGDTAMYLCATSRGLGLNLYGYTFGSGTRLTVV.

The chain couples TRBV3-1 (or the pseudogene TRBV3-2) to TRBJ2-5; possibly TRBD1 for D (5 bases). The germline V and J ends were trimmed by 4 bases and 1 base, with 10 bases remaining between them. CDR1 is LGHDT and CDR2 is YNNKEL in the germline V gene (reference sequence). This CDR3 is 14 amino acids long. The CDR3 coding sequence is TGTGCCAGCAGCCCCCCAGGGCGCCAAGAGACCCAGTACTTC. It codes for CASSPPGRQETQYF.